This is a list of T cell receptor beta chains from one sample in a study of monozygotic twins with inflammatory bowel disease. TCRdb reprocessed the 5' RACE reads and reports one entry per CDR3 protein, with no DNA. The sample table sets out around 190,000 distinct CDR3 sequences. Material for sequencing was blood. Source of these receptors: a human donor with ulcerative colitis or Crohn's disease, or a healthy co-twin of an affected twin (not recorded which). Each CDR3 is given with its conserved first and last residue. The order of the fields is V gene, J gene, CDR3 protein.

v_call: TRBV5-1
j_call: TRBJ2-7
cdr3_aa: CASTGGARSYEQYF

v_call: TRBV5-1
j_call: TRBJ2-7
cdr3_aa: CASSPGTGYYEQYF

v_call: TRBV12-3/TRBV12-4
j_call: TRBJ2-3
cdr3_aa: CASSLPQFDTQYF

v_call: TRBV5-1
j_call: TRBJ1-5
cdr3_aa: CASSPWEGQPPQHF

v_call: TRBV6-5
j_call: TRBJ1-4
cdr3_aa: CASSYRGRGEKLFF

v_call: TRBV7-6
j_call: TRBJ2-7
cdr3_aa: CASSLLGGPSPYEQYF

v_call: TRBV3-1
j_call: TRBJ2-4
cdr3_aa: CASSAGSYLAKNIQYF

v_call: TRBV11-2
j_call: TRBJ2-6
cdr3_aa: CASSPQGGAPGSGANVLTF

v_call: TRBV5-1
j_call: TRBJ2-1
cdr3_aa: CASSATGDYNEQFF

v_call: TRBV12-3/TRBV12-4
j_call: TRBJ2-1
cdr3_aa: CASGDTLYNEQFF

v_call: TRBV10-3
j_call: TRBJ2-2
cdr3_aa: CAISESGSFGELFF

v_call: TRBV20-1
j_call: TRBJ1-2
cdr3_aa: CSARDQGAVGYTF

v_call: TRBV5-1
j_call: TRBJ1-2
cdr3_aa: CASSTQGGDYGYTF

v_call: TRBV12-3/TRBV12-4
j_call: TRBJ1-5
cdr3_aa: CASTTYRNSNQPQHF